This TCR beta chain was identified during a study of cytomegalovirus exposure and HLA in healthy donors. Whole-study results and caveats: Accurate HLA-A and HLA-B prediction from TCR beta sequences was reported for most subjects. In a later analysis, donors in an Asian-associated ancestry cluster reportedly had fewer N-insertions in productive TCRs than the cohort mean.

PCR employed 60 Vbeta and 13 Jbeta primers. Assay: immunoSEQ multiplex PCR; the TCRdb copy retains only in-frame clones and omits some. The sample has under 200,000 clones, around 80% seen once. The CDR3 is 13 amino acids. The germline gives CDR1 SGHDN, CDR2 FVKESK. With 5 bases clipped from V and 7 bases from J, the junction kept 4 bases outside the gene matches. As to this clone: Its antigen is still unknown.

What was sequenced was PBMCs. The sequence came from a woman in her forties or fifties in good health and CMV-seropositive. V is TRBV14 and J is TRBJ1-3; 8 bases fit TRBD1. In nucleotides, the CDR3 is TGTGCCAGCAGCGGGGACAGGCGGAACACCATATATTTT. It is translated as CASSGDRRNTIYF. The full variable domain, with the rest looked up from reference TRBV14 and TRBJ1-3, is EAGVTQFPSHSVIEKGQTVTLRCDPISGHDNLYWYRRVMGKEIKFLLHFVKESKQDESGMPNNRFLAERTGGTYSTLKVQPAELEDSGVYFCASSGDRRNTIYFGEGSWLTVV.